This entry is about one T cell receptor beta chain. Its antigen specificity is not known. No base quality values were provided; no much bigger clone lies one nucleotide off. Whole blood was collected in K2EDTA tubes by collaborating institutions according to the institutions' own protocols. For TCRbeta analysis, collaborator samples were shipped as frozen whole blood, as isolated PBMCs, or as DNA extracted from either sample type. This specimen comes from a study of blood T cell repertoires in COVID-19 (dated by TCRdb to the early 2020s). The study in broad terms: Samples covering the acute and convalescent phases of COVID-19 were provided by collaborators in the United States, Italy and Spain. The prospective study material was composed of cDNA or gDNA derived from T cells, B-cell-depleted T cells, or PBMCs. Deeply sampled blood TCRbeta repertoires from subjects exposed to, actively infected with, or recovered from COVID-19 were included in the dataset. The repertoires were released in a freely available public database intended as a resource for research on the immune response to SARS-CoV-2. The samples were drawn from the first 160 participants of the ongoing ImmuneRACE study and from 950 to 1,500 subjects provided by 6 global collaborators. The sample metadata nearly always contained a de-identified subject ID, COVID-19 status, age in years and sex. Where available, HLA class I and class II types were taken from metadata supplied by the sample provider and were not determined by assay-based typing.

At the junction V is shortened by 0 bases and J by 2 bases, with 14 bases in between. CDR1 and CDR2, per the germline V gene, are MGHRA and YSYEKL. The CDR3 numbers 17 residues from cysteine through phenylalanine. CDR3 DNA only is kept here, 51 bases in frame from base 1. TCRbeta CDR3 regions were amplified from genomic DNA by means of the immunoSEQ Assay, a bias-controlled multiplex PCR. The authors' pipeline ran thus. Within the assay, amplification of reference gene primers was used to estimate how many nucleated cells each sample contained. To quantify the absolute abundance of each unique TCRbeta CDR3 rearrangement, sequence reads were collapsed and filtered. Productive Simpson clonality was computed per sample as the square root of Simpson's diversity index over productive rearrangements. In TCRdb, the immuneACCESS table is reduced to in-frame sequences with V and J assigned. These tables do not hold every clone; where another copy was compared, an unresolved V gene accounts for under half, and the others remain unexplained. That table supplies the V and J calls and clone size; D and trimming were determined from the DNA. For this sample the table gives tens of thousands of clones, of which about nine tenths were detected only once. About 2.9% of the sample rests with the top ten.

Beyond this particular receptor, the publication reports: The quantity of clinical and demographic metadata differed by source and by participant and was supplied without curation.

The receptor's source is a woman aged 45-65 years with active or convalescent COVID-19. The specimen was peripheral blood. The sequence links TRBV4-1 to TRBJ2-1, with TRBD2 as a weak D call on 7 bases. The DNA sequence is given as TGCGCCAGCAGCCAAGAAGGCGAAGGGGGGGCCTACAATGAGCAGTTCTTC. This encodes CASSQEGEGGAYNEQFF.